These 19 T cell receptor beta chains originate from one sample sequenced in a study of blood T cell repertoires in COVID-19. Sequencing used immunoSEQ multiplex PCR; TCRdb keeps in-frame clones, though not all of them. The sample lists roughly 240,000 clones; about nine tenths were seen once. Sample: peripheral blood. Source of these receptors: a woman aged 60-75 years who had recovered from COVID-19.

This clone was seen just once. The chain joins TRBV5-1 to TRBJ2-5, with a possible D match to TRBD2 (6 bases). Trimming removed 0 bases at V and 4 bases at J, with 19 bases between. The CDR3 totals 17 residues. Per germline, CDR1 SGHRS and CDR2 YFSETQ. The CDR3 coding sequence is TGCGCCAGCAGCTTGGCGGGCGTTAGGAGGGGCCCAGAGACCCAGTACTTC. Translated, it gives CASSLAGVRRGPETQYF. The entire variable domain, with the rest obtained from reference TRBV5-1 and TRBJ2-5, is as follows: KAGVTQTPRYLIKTRGQQVTLSCSPISGHRSVSWYQQTPGQGLQFLFEYFSETQRNKGNFPGRFSGRQFSNSRSEMNVSTLELGDSALYLCASSLAGVRRGPETQYFGPGTRLLVL.

V and J are TRBV7-2 and TRBJ1-5, with TRBD1 as a possible D gene (6 bases). V lost 4 bases, J lost 5 bases, and 15 bases lay in between. Germline V gene data show CDR1 as SGHTA and CDR2 as FQGNSA. This CDR3 is built from 15 residues. The CDR3 is CASSSEAQGHQPQHF. Here the CDR3 DNA reads TGTGCCAGCAGCTCAGAGGCTCAGGGGCATCAGCCCCAGCATTTT.

The rearrangement links TRBV5-6 to TRBJ2-5; 9 nucleotides match TRBD2. Trimming took 3 bases from V and 5 from J; bases not matched to a gene: 11. This CDR3 region has 16 residues. Germline V gene lookup returns CDR1 SGHDT and CDR2 YYEEEE. The CDR3 loop reads CASSSLSAGGPETQYF. The CDR3 DNA reads TGTGCCAGCAGCTCGCTGTCGGCGGGGGGGCCGGAGACCCAGTACTTC.

The chain has TRBV19 and TRBJ2-7; D uncertain. Per germline, CDR1 LNHDA and CDR2 SQIVND (reference sequence). This CDR3 has 14 residues. The germline V and J ends were trimmed by 7 bases and 1 base, with 14 bases remaining between them. DNA of the CDR3: TGTGCCAGTAAGGTGTGGGCTCTATCCTACGAGCAGTACTTC. Amino acid sequence: CASKVWALSYEQYF.

Concerning this clone: An end of the junction does not agree with germline; a read error may underlie this. The CDR3 here is CASSPTPGQNTDTQYF. The CDR3 nucleotides are TGTGCTAGCAGCCCTACGCCGGGACAGAACACAGATACGCAGTATTTT. The chain employs TRBV7-7 and TRBJ2-3; TRBD1 agrees at 7 bases. In germline, CDR1 is SSHAT, CDR2 FNYEAQ (reference sequence). The CDR3 contains 16 residues.

In nucleotides, the CDR3 is TGTGCCATCAGTGACAGTCGTGGAGCGGCTGATACGCAGTATTTT. Its protein is CAISDSRGAADTQYF. This chain joins TRBV10-3 and TRBJ2-3; D possibly corresponds to TRBD2 (5 bases). Germline loops: CDR1 ENHRY, CDR2 SYGVKD. There are 15 residues in the CDR3. V gave up 3 bases and J gave up 6 bases, with 16 bases separating them.

The chain is built from TRBV18 and TRBJ2-3; 11 nucleotides agree with TRBD1. J lost 5 bases, V lost 6 bases, and 4 bases had no gene match. The CDR3 totals 14 residues. CDR1 is KGHSH, CDR2 LQKENI, per germline. The CDR3 region has the DNA TGTGCCAGCTCTCAGGGGACAGGGGGAGATACGCAGTATTTT. As protein: CASSQGTGGDTQYF.

This clone was picked up a small number of times. The junction and the germline gene differ at one end; a read error may be behind it. The chain couples TRBV9 to TRBJ1-2, with D hard to call. There are 14 residues in the CDR3. Germline CDR1 and CDR2: SGDLS and YYNGEE. The CDR3 reads CASSVGADNDGYTF. The CDR3, as DNA: TGTGCCAGCAGCGTAGGTGCGGATAACGATGGCTACACCTTC.

The gene calls are TRBV4-1 and TRBJ1-1, with 9 bases identical to TRBD1. CDR1 and CDR2 from the germline V gene are MGHRA and YSYEKL. J lost 6 bases, V lost 4 bases, and 6 bases had no gene match. The CDR3 loop spans 14 amino acids. For the CDR3, the DNA is TGCGCCAGCAGCCGACCGGGACAGGGAGCTGAAGCTTTCTTT. Translating gives CASSRPGQGAEAFF.

Here the CDR3 reads CASSLEGYEQYF. CDR3 DNA sequence: TGTGCCAGCAGTTTAGAGGGCTACGAGCAGTACTTC. The V call is TRBV2, the J call TRBJ2-7, with a tentative D call TRBD2 (5 bases). In germline, CDR1 is SNHLY, CDR2 FYNNEI. The V and J ends lost 5 bases and 3 bases respectively, with 8 bases between them. The CDR3 length is 12 residues.

The chain employs TRBV19 and TRBJ2-5, with TRBD1 as a possible D gene (6 bases). This CDR3 comprises 13 residues. CDR1 is LNHDA, CDR2 SQIVND, per germline (reference sequence). The V and J ends lost 6 bases and 3 bases respectively, with 11 bases between them. The CDR3 loop is CASSPQGKETQYF. The CDR3 bases are TGTGCCAGTAGCCCCCAGGGGAAAGAGACCCAGTACTTC.

This chain uses TRBV28 with TRBJ1-2; 9 bases are a match to TRBD1. The J segment lost 5 bases and the V segment lost 5 bases, leaving 6 bases of the junction unmatched. Germline assignment: CDR1 MDHEN and CDR2 SYDVKM. The CDR3 extends over 14 amino acids. CDR3 sequence reads: CASSGQGRVYGYTF. The CDR3 region has the DNA TGTGCCAGCAGTGGACAGGGGAGAGTTTATGGCTACACCTTC.

This chain uses TRBV6-2 or TRBV6-3 with TRBJ1-5; D is possibly TRBD1 (6 bases). V was shortened by 3 bases and J by 7 bases, with 10 bases between the two germline ends. CDR1 MNHEY and CDR2 SVGEGT come from the germline V gene. The CDR3 has 13 residues. In DNA, the CDR3 is TGTGCCAGCAGTTATGGGGGGGGCCAGCCCCAGCATTTT. It encodes CASSYGGGQPQHF.

The chain carries TRBV19 and TRBJ2-1; 8 bases agree with TRBD1. This CDR3 is built from 14 residues. J gave up 6 bases and V 4 bases, and 5 bases lay outside the gene matches. The germline CDR1 and CDR2 sequences are LNHDA and SQIVND (reference sequence). CDR3 amino acids: CASSTQGAANEQFF. For the CDR3, the DNA is TGTGCCAGTAGTACCCAGGGGGCGGCCAATGAGCAGTTCTTC.

The rearrangement uses TRBV7-9 and TRBJ2-6; TRBD2 might be the D (6 bases). V shed 4 bases and J shed 4 bases, with 17 bases lying between them. The CDR3 spans 17 residues. Germline V gene data show CDR1 as SEHNR and CDR2 as FQNEAQ (reference sequence). This CDR3 is CASSSTLGTVGANVLTF. CDR3 bases: TGTGCCAGCAGCTCGACTTTAGGGACTGTGGGGGCCAACGTCCTGACTTTC.

The rearrangement uses TRBV5-4 and TRBJ2-1, with TRBD2 matching over 13 bases. Germline-derived CDR1 and CDR2 are SGHNT and YYREEE (reference sequence). The CDR3 has 20 residues. Germline trimming cut 4 bases from V and 3 bases from J; bases unmatched to any gene: 16. The CDR3 spells CASSPTSLRLAGGVYNEQFF. In nucleotides, the CDR3 is TGTGCCAGCAGCCCTACTTCCCTTCGACTAGCGGGGGGAGTCTACAATGAGCAGTTCTTC.

Concerning this clone itself: Other nucleotide sequences in the sample specify the same CDR3. The chain is built from TRBV9 and TRBJ2-5; D is unresolved. Germline V lookup: CDR1 SGDLS, CDR2 YYNGEE. V was cut by 4 bases and J by 0 bases, with 4 bases left in between. The CDR3 has 12 residues. CDR3 amino acids: CASSPNQETQYF. The CDR3 DNA is TGTGCCAGCAGCCCCAACCAAGAGACCCAGTACTTC.

This chain joins TRBV6-2 or TRBV6-3 and TRBJ1-4; 7 nucleotides align to TRBD1. V gave up 4 bases and J gave up 4 bases; unmatched junction bases: 6. This CDR3 region has 15 residues. The germline CDR1 and CDR2 sequences are MNHEY and SVGEGT. The CDR3 nucleotides read TGTGCCAGCAGTTGGATGACAGGGCGTAATGAAAAACTGTTTTTT. This gives the protein CASSWMTGRNEKLFF.

This clone was seen just once. V is TRBV2 and J is TRBJ2-5; D possibly corresponds to TRBD1 (6 bases). This CDR3 comprises 13 residues. Trimming removed 8 bases at V and 2 bases at J, with 12 bases between. CDR1 SNHLY and CDR2 FYNNEI come from the germline V gene. The CDR3 is CASGQRMQETQYF. The CDR3 coding sequence is TGTGCCAGCGGACAGCGGATGCAAGAGACCCAGTACTTC. The full variable domain, completed using reference TRBV2 and TRBJ2-5, is EPEVTQTPSHQVTQMGQEVILRCVPISNHLYFYWYRQILGQKVEFLVSFYNNEISEKSEIFDDQFSVERPDGSNFTLKIRSTKLEDSAMYFCASGQRMQETQYFGPGTRLLVL.